Listed below are T cell receptor beta chains from one sample, sequenced in a study of T cell responses to AZD1222 COVID-19 vaccine. This table comes from immunoSEQ multiplex PCR, and its TCRdb copy is limited to in-frame clones, with some not included. The profile covers approximately 210,000 clones, with roughly 94% appearing a single time and roughly 1.8% taken by the ten largest. Sequencing was performed on peripheral blood, taken 28 days after the second dose of the MenACWY control vaccine. The receptors shown here come from an adult who received the MenACWY meningococcal vaccine as a control. Both conserved end residues are part of each CDR3. A D gene is named only where the DNA matches it firmly. Not all rows give a size; the values are once, few, many and, for expanded clones, a class.

d_call j_call v_call clone_size cdr3_nt cdr3_aa
TRBD2 TRBJ2-1 TRBV6-5 NA TGTGCCAGCAGTTACGAAAGCGGGGGGGCCAGCAATGAGCAGTTCTTC CASSYESGGASNEQFF
NA TRBJ2-7 TRBV9 NA TGTGCCAGCAGCGTAGGGGCGGCGGACTACGAGCAGTACTTC CASSVGAADYEQYF
NA TRBJ2-6 TRBV21-1 NA TGTGCCAGCAGCCCCCGGACAGACTCTGGGGCCAACGTCCTGACTTTC CASSPRTDSGANVLTF
NA TRBJ2-3 TRBV7-6 NA TGTGCCAGCAGCTCGAAGTCGCCTACGCGTGATGGGGATACGCAGTATTTT CASSSKSPTRDGDTQYF
TRBD2 TRBJ2-5 TRBV7-3 NA TGTGCCAGCAGCTTAGGCACTAGCGCAGAGACCCAGTACTTC CASSLGTSAETQYF
NA TRBJ2-6 TRBV7-9 once TGTGCCAGCAGCCCCTCGGTCTCCTCTCTAGGGGCCAACGTCCTGACTTTC CASSPSVSSLGANVLTF
NA TRBJ1-2 TRBV19 few TGTGCCAGTAGTTCGCACCGGGTTGACTATGGCTACACCTTC CASSSHRVDYGYTF
TRBD2 TRBJ2-1 TRBV19 NA TGTGCCAGTAGCGGGACTAGCGGGACAGGGAATGAGCAGTTCTTC CASSGTSGTGNEQFF
TRBD2 TRBJ2-3 TRBV5-4 NA TGTGCCAGCTCGGGACTAGATGGGGCCACAGATACGCAGTATTTT CASSGLDGATDTQYF
NA TRBJ2-7 TRBV19 NA TGTGCCAGTAGTTCGCGACAGGCCCTTGGGGACGAGCAGTACTTC CASSSRQALGDEQYF
TRBD1 TRBJ1-3 TRBV6-5 NA TGTGCCAGCAGTAAGGACAGGTCGAAGGGAAACACCATATATTTT CASSKDRSKGNTIYF
TRBD1 TRBJ2-7 TRBV12-3/TRBV12-4 NA TGTGCCAGCAGTTTAGGGCGACAGGGTAGGCAGTACTTC CASSLGRQGRQYF
TRBD2 TRBJ2-5 TRBV10-3 NA TGTGCCATCAGTGAGACTAGCGGCCAAGAGACCCAGTACTTC CAISETSGQETQYF
TRBD2 TRBJ2-3 TRBV6-1 NA TGTGCCAGCAGTGCGAGCAGCGGGGGGGTGACAGATACGCAGTATTTT CASSASSGGVTDTQYF
NA TRBJ1-4 TRBV28 NA TGTGCCAGCAATCGGAAAGGGGCTAATGAAAAACTGTTTTTT CASNRKGANEKLFF
NA TRBJ1-6 TRBV2 NA TGTGCCAGCAGTGAAGCGCTTCTTGGGTTTCCCGGGGGTAATTCACCCCTCCACTTT CASSEALLGFPGGNSPLHF
NA TRBJ1-5 TRBV18 NA TGTGCCAGCTCACGCAGCAATAGCAATCAGCCCCAGCATTTT CASSRSNSNQPQHF
TRBD2 TRBJ2-2 TRBV9 NA TGTGCCAGCAGCGTAGCTGTAGCGGGGACGGGTTGGACCGGGGAGCTGTTTTTT CASSVAVAGTGWTGELFF
NA TRBJ1-1 TRBV30 once TGTGGGACGGGGGGCGAGTCTATGAACACTGAAGCTTTCTTT CGTGGESMNTEAFF
NA TRBJ1-2 TRBV27 NA TGTGCCAGCAGTTTCGGGGGCCTTCTTAACTATGGCTACACCTTC CASSFGGLLNYGYTF
NA TRBJ1-5 TRBV28 NA TGTGCCAGCAATGGGGCCAATCAGCCCCAGCATTTT CASNGANQPQHF
NA TRBJ1-5 TRBV2 once TGTGCCAGCAGTTCTCGGCAAGGGATAAGCAATCAGCCCCAGCATTTT CASSSRQGISNQPQHF
TRBD1 TRBJ1-4 TRBV9 once TGTGCCAGCAGCACTACCGGGACAGGTGGGGAAAAACTGTTTTTT CASSTTGTGGEKLFF
TRBD2 TRBJ2-7 TRBV7-9 NA TGTGCCGTAAAAGGGCTAGCGGGCGGAGACGAGCAGTACTTC CAVKGLAGGDEQYF
NA TRBJ2-1 TRBV12-3/TRBV12-4 NA TGTGCCAGCAGTCGGGACATATACAATGAGCAGTTCTTC CASSRDIYNEQFF
NA TRBJ1-1 TRBV5-1 NA TGCGCCAGCAGCTTGGGAGGCAGTATGAACACTGAAGCTTTCTTT CASSLGGSMNTEAFF
TRBD1 TRBJ2-1 TRBV2 NA TGTGCCAGCAGTCCCCCGGACAGGGTGATTGAGCAGTTCTTC CASSPPDRVIEQFF
NA TRBJ1-5 TRBV19 NA TGTGCCAGTAGTATATTGGATGTCGGCAATCAGCCCCAGCATTTT CASSILDVGNQPQHF
NA TRBJ1-1 TRBV5-4 NA TGTGCCAGCAGCTTGGTATCAGGGAGCACTGAAGCTTTCTTT CASSLVSGSTEAFF
NA TRBJ1-4 TRBV30 NA TGTGCCTGGATGGACGGGACTGGGAATGAAAAACTGTTTTTT CAWMDGTGNEKLFF